This TCR beta chain was recovered during a study of blood T cell repertoires in COVID-19. Participant-reported clinical history was the basis for cohort assignment. Two negative PCRs, clearance, or symptom resolution characterized the recovered Cohort 3 donors. In the authors' methods: Nucleated cell number was recorded as an estimate derived from reference gene primer amplification. Data came from immunoSEQ multiplex PCR; TCRdb stores just in-frame clones and leaves some out. V and J calls and clone size follow that table, whereas D and trimming were derived from the DNA. Altogether fewer than 400,000 clones are present, around 90% being singletons, with the ten largest covering about 5.2%. Trimming removed 4 bases from V and 0 bases from J, with 6 bases in between. CDR3 size: 13 residues. The germline V gene has CDR1 MDHEN and CDR2 SYDVKM.

The chain recombines TRBV28 with TRBJ1-2; TRBD1 might be the D (6 bases). The receptor comes from a man aged 60 to 75 who had recovered from COVID-19. Sequencing used PBMCs or T cells enriched from blood (not recorded which). The CDR3 spells CASSYRANYGYTF. In nucleotides, the CDR3 is TGTGCCAGCAGTTACAGGGCTAACTATGGCTACACCTTC.